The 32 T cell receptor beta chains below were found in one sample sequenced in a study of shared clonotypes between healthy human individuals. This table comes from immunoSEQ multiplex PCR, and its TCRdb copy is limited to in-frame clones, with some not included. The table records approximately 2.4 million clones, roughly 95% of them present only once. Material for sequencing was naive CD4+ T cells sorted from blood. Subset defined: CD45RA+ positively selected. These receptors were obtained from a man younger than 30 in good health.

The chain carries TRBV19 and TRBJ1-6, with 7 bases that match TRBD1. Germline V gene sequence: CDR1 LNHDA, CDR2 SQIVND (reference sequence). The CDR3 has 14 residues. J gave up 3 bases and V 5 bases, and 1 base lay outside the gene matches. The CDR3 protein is CASSGQVYNSPLHF. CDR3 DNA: TGTGCCAGTAGTGGACAGGTCTATAATTCACCCCTCCACTTT.

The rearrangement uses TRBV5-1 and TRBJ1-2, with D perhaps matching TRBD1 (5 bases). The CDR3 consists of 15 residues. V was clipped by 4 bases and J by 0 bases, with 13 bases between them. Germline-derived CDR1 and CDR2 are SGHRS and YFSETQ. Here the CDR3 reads CASSPAAGPNYGYTF. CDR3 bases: TGCGCCAGCAGCCCGGCGGCAGGGCCTAACTATGGCTACACCTTC.

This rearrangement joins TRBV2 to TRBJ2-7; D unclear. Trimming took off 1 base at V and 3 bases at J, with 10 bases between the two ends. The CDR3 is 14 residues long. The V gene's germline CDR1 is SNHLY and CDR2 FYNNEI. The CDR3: CASSEGQPVYEQYF. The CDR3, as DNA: TGTGCCAGCAGTGAAGGCCAGCCGGTCTACGAGCAGTACTTC.

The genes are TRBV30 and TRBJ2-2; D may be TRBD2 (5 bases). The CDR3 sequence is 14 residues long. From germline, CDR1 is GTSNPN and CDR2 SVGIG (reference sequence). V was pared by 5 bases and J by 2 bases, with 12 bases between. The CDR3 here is CAWASGLNTGELFF. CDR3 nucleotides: TGTGCCTGGGCCTCTGGACTCAACACCGGGGAGCTGTTTTTT. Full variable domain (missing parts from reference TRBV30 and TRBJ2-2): SQTIHQWPATLVQPVGSPLSLECTVEGTSNPNLYWYRQAAGRGLQLLFYSVGIGQISSEVPQNLSASRPQDRQFILSSKKLLLSDSGFYLCAWASGLNTGELFFGEGSRLTVL.

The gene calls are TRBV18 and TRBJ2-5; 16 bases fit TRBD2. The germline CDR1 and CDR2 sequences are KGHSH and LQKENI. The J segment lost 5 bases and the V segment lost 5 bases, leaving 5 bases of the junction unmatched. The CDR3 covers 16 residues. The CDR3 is CASSAPGLAGGETQYF. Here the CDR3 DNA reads TGTGCCAGCTCAGCTCCGGGACTAGCGGGAGGGGAGACCCAGTACTTC.

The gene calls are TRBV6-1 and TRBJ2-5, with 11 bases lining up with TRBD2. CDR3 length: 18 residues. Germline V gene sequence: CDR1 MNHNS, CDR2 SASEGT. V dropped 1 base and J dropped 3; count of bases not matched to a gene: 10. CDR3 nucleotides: TGTGCCAGCAGTGAAGTGGTAGCGGGGGGGCTAGCGAAAGAGACCCAGTACTTC. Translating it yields CASSEVVAGGLAKETQYF.

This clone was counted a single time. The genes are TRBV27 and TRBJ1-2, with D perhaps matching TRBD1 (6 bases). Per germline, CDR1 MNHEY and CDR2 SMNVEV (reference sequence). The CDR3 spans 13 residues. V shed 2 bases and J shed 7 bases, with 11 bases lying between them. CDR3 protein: CASSLVRGGGYTF. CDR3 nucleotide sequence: TGTGCCAGCAGTTTAGTCAGGGGTGGTGGCTACACCTTC.

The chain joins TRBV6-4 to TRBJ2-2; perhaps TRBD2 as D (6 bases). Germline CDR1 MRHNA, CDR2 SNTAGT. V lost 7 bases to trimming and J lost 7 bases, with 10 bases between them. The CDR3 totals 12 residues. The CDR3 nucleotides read TGTGCCAGCACCTCGGGGGTCGGGGAGCTGTTTTTT. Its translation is CASTSGVGELFF.

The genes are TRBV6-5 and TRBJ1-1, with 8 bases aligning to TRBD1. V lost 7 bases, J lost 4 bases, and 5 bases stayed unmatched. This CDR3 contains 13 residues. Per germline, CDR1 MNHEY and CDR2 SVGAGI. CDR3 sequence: CASTGTGGTEAFF. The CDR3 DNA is TGTGCCAGCACCGGGACAGGAGGCACTGAAGCTTTCTTT.

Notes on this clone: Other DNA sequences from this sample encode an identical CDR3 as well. The CDR3: CASSGQLNQPQHF. The CDR3 DNA reads TGTGCCAGCAGCGGGCAGTTAAATCAGCCCCAGCATTTT. The rearrangement links TRBV6-1 to TRBJ1-5; D ambiguous. CDR3 length: 13 residues. Germline assignment: CDR1 MNHNS and CDR2 SASEGT. V lost 6 bases, J lost 4 bases, and 10 bases lay in between.

CDR3 coding DNA: TGTGCCAGCAGCTTACGCGCCAGACTAGCGGGGGTAGAGACCCAGTACTTC. It yields the protein CASSLRARLAGVETQYF. This rearrangement joins TRBV7-2 to TRBJ2-5; 12 bases fit TRBD2. After removal of 2 bases from V and 4 bases from J, the junction contained 8 bases not matched to a gene. The CDR3 runs 17 residues. Germline CDR1 reads SGHTA; CDR2 reads FQGNSA.

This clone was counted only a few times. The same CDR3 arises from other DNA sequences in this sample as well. The CDR3 DNA reads TGTGCCAGCTCCTTGGGACAGACGAACACTGAAGCTTTCTTT. It is translated as CASSLGQTNTEAFF. The chain joins TRBV18 to TRBJ1-1; TRBD1 matches 7 bases. CDR3 length equals 14 residues. CDR1 is KGHSH, CDR2 LQKENI, per germline. J gave up 1 base and V 6 bases, and 5 bases lay outside the gene matches.

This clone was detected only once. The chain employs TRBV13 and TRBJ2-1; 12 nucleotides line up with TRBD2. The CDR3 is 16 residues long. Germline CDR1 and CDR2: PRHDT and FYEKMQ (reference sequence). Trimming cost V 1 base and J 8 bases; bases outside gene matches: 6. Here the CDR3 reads CASSLVPSGREYEQFF. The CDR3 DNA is TGTGCCAGCAGCTTAGTCCCTAGCGGGAGGGAGTATGAGCAGTTCTTC.

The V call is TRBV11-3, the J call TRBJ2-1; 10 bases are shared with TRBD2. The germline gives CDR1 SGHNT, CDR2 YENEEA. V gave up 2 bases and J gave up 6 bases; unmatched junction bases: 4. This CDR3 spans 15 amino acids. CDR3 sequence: CASSLQAGGGNEQFF. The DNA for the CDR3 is TGTGCCAGCAGCTTACAAGCGGGAGGGGGCAATGAGCAGTTCTTC.

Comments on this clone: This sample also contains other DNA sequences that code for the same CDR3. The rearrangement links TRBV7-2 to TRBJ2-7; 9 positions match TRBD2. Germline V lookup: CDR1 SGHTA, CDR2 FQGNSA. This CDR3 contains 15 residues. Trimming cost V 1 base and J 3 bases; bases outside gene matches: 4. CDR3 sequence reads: CASSLGSGRSYEQYF. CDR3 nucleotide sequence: TGTGCCAGCAGCTTAGGGAGCGGGAGGAGCTACGAGCAGTACTTC.

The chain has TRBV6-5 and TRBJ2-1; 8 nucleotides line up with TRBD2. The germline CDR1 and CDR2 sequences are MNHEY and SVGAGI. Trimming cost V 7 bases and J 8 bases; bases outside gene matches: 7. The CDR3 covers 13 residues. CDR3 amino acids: CASKVAGYDEQFF. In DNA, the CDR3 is TGTGCCAGCAAGGTAGCGGGATATGATGAGCAGTTCTTC.

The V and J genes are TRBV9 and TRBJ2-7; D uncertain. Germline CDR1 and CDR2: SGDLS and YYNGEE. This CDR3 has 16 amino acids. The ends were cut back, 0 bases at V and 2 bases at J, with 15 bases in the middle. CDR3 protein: CASSVAPGAATYEQYF. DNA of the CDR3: TGTGCCAGCAGCGTAGCCCCCGGCGCGGCGACCTACGAGCAGTACTTC.

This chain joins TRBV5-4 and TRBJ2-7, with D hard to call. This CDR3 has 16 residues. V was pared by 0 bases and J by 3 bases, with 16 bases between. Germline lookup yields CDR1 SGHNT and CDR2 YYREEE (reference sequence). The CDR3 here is CASSLGGEVGNYEQYF. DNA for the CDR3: TGTGCCAGCAGCTTGGGGGGTGAAGTGGGGAACTACGAGCAGTACTTC.

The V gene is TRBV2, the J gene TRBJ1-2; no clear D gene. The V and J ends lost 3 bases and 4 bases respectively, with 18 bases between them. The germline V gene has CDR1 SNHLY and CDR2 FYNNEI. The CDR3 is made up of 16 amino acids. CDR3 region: CASSESAFSTFYGYTF. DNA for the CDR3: TGTGCCAGCAGTGAGTCGGCCTTTTCTACCTTCTATGGCTACACCTTC. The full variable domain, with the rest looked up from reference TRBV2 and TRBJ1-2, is EPEVTQTPSHQVTQMGQEVILRCVPISNHLYFYWYRQILGQKVEFLVSFYNNEISEKSEIFDDQFSVERPDGSNFTLKIRSTKLEDSAMYFCASSESAFSTFYGYTFGSGTRLTVV.

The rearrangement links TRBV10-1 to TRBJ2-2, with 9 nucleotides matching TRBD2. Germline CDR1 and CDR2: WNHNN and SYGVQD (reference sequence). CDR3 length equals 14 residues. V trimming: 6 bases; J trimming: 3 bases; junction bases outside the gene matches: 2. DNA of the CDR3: TGCGCCAGCAGCCGCGGGGGGGACACCGGGGAGCTGTTTTTT. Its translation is CASSRGGDTGELFF.

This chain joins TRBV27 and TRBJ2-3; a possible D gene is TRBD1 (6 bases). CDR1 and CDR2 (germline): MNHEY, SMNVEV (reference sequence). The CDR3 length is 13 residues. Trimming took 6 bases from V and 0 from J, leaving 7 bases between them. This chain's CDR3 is CASRGGSTDTQYF. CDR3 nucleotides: TGTGCCAGCAGAGGGGGAAGCACAGATACGCAGTATTTT.

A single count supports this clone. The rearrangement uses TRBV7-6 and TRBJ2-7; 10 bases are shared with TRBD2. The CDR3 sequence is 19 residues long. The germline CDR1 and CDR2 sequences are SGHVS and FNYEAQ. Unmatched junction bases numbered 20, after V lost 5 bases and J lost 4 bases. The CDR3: CASSPRGPTSGDIKYEQYF. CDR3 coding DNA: TGTGCCAGCAGCCCCCGGGGCCCTACTAGCGGGGACATAAAATACGAGCAGTACTTC. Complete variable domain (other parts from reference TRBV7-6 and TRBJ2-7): GAGVSQSPRYKVTKRGQDVALRCDPISGHVSLYWYRQALGQGPEFLTYFNYEAQQDKSGLPNDRFSAERPEGSISTLTIQRTEQRDSAMYRCASSPRGPTSGDIKYEQYFGPGTRLTVT.

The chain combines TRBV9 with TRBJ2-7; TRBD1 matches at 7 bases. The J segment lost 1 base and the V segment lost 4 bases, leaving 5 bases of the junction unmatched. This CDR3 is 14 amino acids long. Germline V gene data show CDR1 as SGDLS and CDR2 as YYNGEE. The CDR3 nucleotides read TGTGCCAGCAGCCGACAGGGACCTTCCTACGAGCAGTACTTC. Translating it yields CASSRQGPSYEQYF. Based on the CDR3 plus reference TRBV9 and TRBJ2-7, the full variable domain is DSGVTQTPKHLITATGQRVTLRCSPRSGDLSVYWYQQSLDQGLQFLIQYYNGEERAKGNILERFSAQQFPDLHSELNLSSLELGDSALYFCASSRQGPSYEQYFGPGTRLTVT.

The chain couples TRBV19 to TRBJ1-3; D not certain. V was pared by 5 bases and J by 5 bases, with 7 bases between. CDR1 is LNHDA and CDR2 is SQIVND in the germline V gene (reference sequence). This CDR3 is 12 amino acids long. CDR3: CASSEPRNTIYF. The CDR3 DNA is TGTGCCAGTAGTGAGCCCCGAAACACCATATATTTT.

Here the CDR3 DNA reads TGCGCCAGCAGCCCACTGGCCAGGGGGCTCGGCACCGGGGAGCTGTTTTTT. Translated, it gives CASSPLARGLGTGELFF. This rearrangement joins TRBV5-1 to TRBJ2-2; TRBD1 agrees at 8 bases. Germline lookup yields CDR1 SGHRS and CDR2 YFSETQ. The CDR3 sequence is 17 residues long. Losses at the gene ends were 4 bases for V and 4 bases for J; bases not matched to a gene: 12.

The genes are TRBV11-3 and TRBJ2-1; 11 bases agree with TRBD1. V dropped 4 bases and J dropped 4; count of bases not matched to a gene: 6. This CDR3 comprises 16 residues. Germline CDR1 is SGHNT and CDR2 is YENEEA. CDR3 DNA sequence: TGTGCCAGCAGCTCCGGGACAGGGGGGAATTACAATGAGCAGTTCTTC. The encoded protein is CASSSGTGGNYNEQFF.

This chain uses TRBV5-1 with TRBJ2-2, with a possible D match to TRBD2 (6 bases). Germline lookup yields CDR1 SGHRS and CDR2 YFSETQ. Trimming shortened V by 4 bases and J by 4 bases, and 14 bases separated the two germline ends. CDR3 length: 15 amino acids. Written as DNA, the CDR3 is TGCGCCAGCAGCCGGGACTCGAGACCCACCGGGGAGCTGTTTTTT. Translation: CASSRDSRPTGELFF.

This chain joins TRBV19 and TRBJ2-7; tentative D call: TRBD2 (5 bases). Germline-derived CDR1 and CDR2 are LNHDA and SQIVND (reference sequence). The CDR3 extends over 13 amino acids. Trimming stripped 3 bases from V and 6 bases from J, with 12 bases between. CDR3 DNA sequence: TGTGCCAGTAGTATCCCCAGAGGGAGCGAGCAGTACTTC. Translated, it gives CASSIPRGSEQYF.

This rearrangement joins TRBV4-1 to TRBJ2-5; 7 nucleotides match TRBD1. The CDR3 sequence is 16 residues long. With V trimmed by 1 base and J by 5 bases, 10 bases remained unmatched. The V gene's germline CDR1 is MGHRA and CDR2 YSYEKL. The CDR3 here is CASSQGHGTEKETQYF. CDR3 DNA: TGCGCCAGCAGCCAAGGACATGGGACAGAAAAGGAGACCCAGTACTTC.

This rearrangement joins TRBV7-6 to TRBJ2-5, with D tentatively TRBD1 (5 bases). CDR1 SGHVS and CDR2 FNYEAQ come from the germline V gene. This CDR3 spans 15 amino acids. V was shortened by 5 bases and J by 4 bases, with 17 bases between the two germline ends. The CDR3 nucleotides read TGTGCCAGCAGCCTACGTTTTGGGGCAGGAGAGACCCAGTACTTC. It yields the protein CASSLRFGAGETQYF.

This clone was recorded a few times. This CDR3 reads CACLRGAGQPQHF. The CDR3 bases are TGTGCCTGCCTCCGGGGGGCCGGTCAGCCCCAGCATTTT. This chain links TRBV30 with TRBJ1-5, with a possible D match to TRBD1 (6 bases). Deletions cut 6 bases from V and 6 bases from J, with 15 bases between. Germline CDR1 is GTSNPN and CDR2 is SVGIG (reference sequence). CDR3 length equals 13 residues.

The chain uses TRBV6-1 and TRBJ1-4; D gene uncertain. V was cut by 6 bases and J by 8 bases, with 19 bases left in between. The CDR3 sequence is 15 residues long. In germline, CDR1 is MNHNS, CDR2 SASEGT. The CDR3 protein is CASRGSTSEREKLFF. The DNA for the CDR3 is TGTGCCAGCAGGGGTTCCACCTCGGAGCGGGAAAAACTGTTTTTT.